The sequence of this T cell receptor beta chain was determined in a study of tumor-infiltrating lymphocytes in primary liver carcinoma. Study summary: The patients comprised men and women between the ages of 30 and 69 years.

From 450 to 600 ng total RNA, TCR beta cDNA was generated with a primer in the constant region. What produced the TCR beta libraries was three nested multiplex PCR rounds using slightly modified ARM-PCR. TRBV1-TRBV30 forward primers paired with a C-beta reverse primer were used in the first two PCR rounds, which ran approximately 10 cycles each. From the multiplex PCR reads, TCRdb called clonotypes with MiXCR, one entry per CDR3 protein. Of 90,000 to 110,000 distinct CDR3 sequences listed, approximately 80% are singletons. Bulk tissue was left unsorted, and RNA and DNA were co-extracted from 20-30 mg of it. Between the trimmed V and J ends, which lost 2 bases and 0 bases, there was a span of 13 bases. This CDR3 spans 15 amino acids. CDR1 DFQATT and CDR2 SNEGSKA come from the germline V gene (reference sequence).

The receptor comes from a man in his forties with primary liver carcinoma and hepatitis B virus infection. The chain uses TRBV20-1 and TRBJ1-2; possibly TRBD1 for D (5 bases). Sequencing was carried out using liver tumor tissue from sampling region 3. Subset here: tumor region T3, left-lateral pole. Written as DNA, the CDR3 is TGCAGTGCTAGACCCCCGGGACTAGCTAACTATGGCTACACCTTC. This codes for CSARPPGLANYGYTF.